These T cell receptor beta chains were read from a single sample in a study of a mutant IDH1 vaccine in newly diagnosed glioma. Repertoires were generated with immunoSEQ multiplex PCR, while TCRdb's copy carries only in-frame clones and drops some. Counted here are approximately 45,000 clones, roughly 91% occurring once; the ten biggest clones make up more than 5.5%. Their antigens are not known. Here the sequenced sample was PBMCs, taken from a glioma patient whose treatment included an IDH1 peptide vaccine. These receptors all come from a woman aged 40 to 50 with glioma. CDR3s include the opening cysteine and the closing phenylalanine or tryptophan. A D gene is named only where the DNA matches it firmly. Some rows mark clone size as missing; the rest say once, few, many or name a class of expanded clone.

J gene,clone size,D gene,V gene,CDR3 DNA,CDR3 protein
TRBJ2-2,once,-,TRBV7-2,TGTGCCAGCAGCTTAGCTCCGGGACTGAGGGCCGGGGAGCTGTTTTTT,CASSLAPGLRAGELFF
TRBJ1-1,-,-,TRBV5-1,TGCGCCAGCAGCTTGAGCGCATCGGGCACAGGGGCTTTCTTT,CASSLSASGTGAFF
TRBJ2-7,-,TRBD1,TRBV4-1,TGCGCCAGCAGCCCAGGACAGGGGGGGACTTACGAGCAGTACTTC,CASSPGQGGTYEQYF
TRBJ2-1,-,TRBD1,TRBV7-9,TGTGCCAGCAGCTTAAGACAGGGGCCCTACAATGAGCAGTTCTTC,CASSLRQGPYNEQFF
TRBJ1-2,-,-,TRBV28,TGTGCCAGCAGCCCCACATGGGGTGGCTACACCTTC,CASSPTWGGYTF
TRBJ1-1,-,-,TRBV15,TGTGCCACCAGTAGGAGTGCGGGGGGTGGCACTGAAGCTTTCTTT,CATSRSAGGGTEAFF
TRBJ2-3,-,TRBD2,TRBV2,TGTGCCAGCACCCGGACTAGCGGGAAAGATACGCAGTATTTT,CASTRTSGKDTQYF
TRBJ1-5,-,-,TRBV7-2,TGTGCCAGCAGCGAGAGTCGGAGCAATCAGCCCCAGCATTTT,CASSESRSNQPQHF
TRBJ1-1,-,TRBD1,TRBV5-1,TGCGCCAGCAGCACCGGACAGGGTGGCACTGAAGCTTTCTTT,CASSTGQGGTEAFF
TRBJ1-2,-,-,TRBV28,TGTGCCAGCAGTTTGTGGCAGAAAGACGCCTATGGCTACACCTTC,CASSLWQKDAYGYTF
TRBJ2-5,once,TRBD1,TRBV6-1,TGTGCCAGCAGTGAAATGACAGGGGGGTGGGAGACCCAGTACTTC,CASSEMTGGWETQYF
TRBJ2-7,medium-sized,TRBD1,TRBV7-8,TGTGCCAGCAGCGTCGGACAGGGGGCATACGAGCAGTACTTC,CASSVGQGAYEQYF
TRBJ1-5,-,-,TRBV11-3,TGTGCCAGCATCCCGGTAAGGGGGGGGCCCCAGCATTTT,CASIPVRGGPQHF
TRBJ1-5,-,TRBD1,TRBV19,TGTGCCAGTAGTATAGATGACGCACAGGGGGACAATCAGCCCCAGCATTTT,CASSIDDAQGDNQPQHF
TRBJ1-3,-,TRBD1,TRBV19,TGTGCCAGTAGTATACAGGGACAGCAAGGAAACACCATATATTTT,CASSIQGQQGNTIYF
TRBJ2-7,-,-,TRBV10-2,TGCGCCAGCAGTCTGGAGGGGATTCCCTACGAGCAGTACTTC,CASSLEGIPYEQYF
TRBJ1-1,-,-,TRBV6-5,TGTGCCAGCAAATGGGCGGGACTGAACACTGAAGCTTTCTTT,CASKWAGLNTEAFF
TRBJ2-1,-,-,TRBV5-1,TGCGCCAGTGGGACTGGGAGCTCCTACAATGAGCAGTTCTTC,CASGTGSSYNEQFF
TRBJ2-1,-,-,TRBV25-1,TGTGCCAGCAATCCTACGGGCGTTCAACTAGCTCATAACCAGTTCTTC,CASNPTGVQLAHNQFF
TRBJ2-1,-,-,TRBV7-9,TGTGCCAGCAGCTACACCGGGGCCCGACAGTTCTTC,CASSYTGARQFF
TRBJ1-3,-,TRBD1,TRBV30,TGTGCCTGGGACAGGGCTGGAAACACCATATATTTT,CAWDRAGNTIYF
TRBJ2-7,-,TRBD2,TRBV4-1,TGCGCCAGCAGCCAAGCCTCCTGGCGGGGGGGCCCCGAGCAGTACTTC,CASSQASWRGGPEQYF
TRBJ1-1,once,-,TRBV6-1,TGTGCCAGCAGTGAATCTTACAGCGGAACTGAAGCTTTCTTT,CASSESYSGTEAFF
TRBJ1-3,-,-,TRBV7-2,TGTGCCAGCAGTTGGGGTGCGGGGCAAGGTAACACCATATATTTT,CASSWGAGQGNTIYF
TRBJ2-3,-,TRBD2,TRBV9,TGTGCCAGCAGCGTAGGGGGCGGGAGGAATACAGATACGCAGTATTTT,CASSVGGGRNTDTQYF
TRBJ2-3,-,-,TRBV6-5,TGTGCCAGCAGCCCCGGAGGGGGGCACAGTACGCAGTATTTT,CASSPGGGHSTQYF
TRBJ1-2,-,-,TRBV5-1,TGCGCCAGCAGCACACAACTTAACTATGGCTACACCTTC,CASSTQLNYGYTF
TRBJ2-7,-,TRBD1,TRBV6-5,TGTGCCAGCAGTTACTCGACAGGGCTTAACTACGAGCAGTACTTC,CASSYSTGLNYEQYF
TRBJ2-5,few,TRBD2,TRBV5-1,TGCGCCAGCAGCTTGGGACTAGCGGGAGAGGGGGCCCAGTACTTC,CASSLGLAGEGAQYF
TRBJ2-4,-,-,TRBV7-6,TGTGCCAGCAGCGATCGGACAGGGAGGGTTGGCCAAAACATTCAGTACTTC,CASSDRTGRVGQNIQYF
TRBJ2-7,-,-,TRBV11-2,TGTGCCAGCAGCTTAGTCGGGGTCGAGCAGTACTTC,CASSLVGVEQYF
TRBJ2-5,-,TRBD2,TRBV5-4,TGTGCCAGCAGCTTGGCCAAAGGGACTAGCGGCCAGACCCAGTACTTC,CASSLAKGTSGQTQYF
TRBJ1-5,-,-,TRBV7-2,TGTGCCAGCAGACCCGCGGGGGGTCCCTATCAGCCCCAGCATTTT,CASRPAGGPYQPQHF
TRBJ2-5,-,-,TRBV7-7,TGTGCTAGCAGCCTCTCTTCGCAGGGTAGCCAAGAGACCCAGTACTTC,CASSLSSQGSQETQYF
TRBJ2-3,-,TRBD1,TRBV18,TGTGCCAGCTCACCAGAGACAGGGAGAGATACGCAGTATTTT,CASSPETGRDTQYF
TRBJ2-7,-,TRBD1,TRBV7-2,TGTGCCAGCAGCTTAGCTCGACAGGGGGCGTACGAGCAGTACTTC,CASSLARQGAYEQYF
TRBJ1-5,-,-,TRBV5-6,TGTGCCAGCAGCTTCGGGCAGGGTCATCAGCCCCAGCATTTT,CASSFGQGHQPQHF
TRBJ2-7,-,-,TRBV6-1,TGTGCCAGCAGTGATCAACCAGGGGCCGAGCAGTACTTC,CASSDQPGAEQYF
TRBJ1-2,-,TRBD1,TRBV19,TGTGCCAGTAGTACCGCCCGTACAGGGGCTGACTATGGCTACACCTTC,CASSTARTGADYGYTF
TRBJ2-7,-,TRBD1,TRBV5-1,TGCGCCAGCAGCTTGAACTCCGGGACAGGGAATTACGAGCAGTACTTC,CASSLNSGTGNYEQYF
TRBJ2-3,-,TRBD2,TRBV6-6,TGTGCCAGCAGTTACATCCGACTAGCTAGCACAGATACGCAGTATTTT,CASSYIRLASTDTQYF
TRBJ2-3,-,-,TRBV2,TGTGCCAGCAGGCCCAAACAGGGCACAGATACGCAGTATTTT,CASRPKQGTDTQYF